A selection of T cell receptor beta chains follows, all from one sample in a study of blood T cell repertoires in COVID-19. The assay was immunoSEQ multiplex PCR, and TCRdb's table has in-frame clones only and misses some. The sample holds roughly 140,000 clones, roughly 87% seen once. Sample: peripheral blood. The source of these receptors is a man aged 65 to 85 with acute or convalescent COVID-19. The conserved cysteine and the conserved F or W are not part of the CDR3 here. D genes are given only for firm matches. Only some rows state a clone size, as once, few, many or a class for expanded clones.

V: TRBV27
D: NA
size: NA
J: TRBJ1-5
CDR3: ASSPRQNNQPQH

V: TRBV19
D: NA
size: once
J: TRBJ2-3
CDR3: ASSRFSEGWADTQY

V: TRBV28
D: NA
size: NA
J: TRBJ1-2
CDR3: ASRSNGARYGYT

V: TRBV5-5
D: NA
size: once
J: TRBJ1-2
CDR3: ASSLDSYYGYT

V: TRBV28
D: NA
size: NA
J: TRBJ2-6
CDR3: ASRSGDGANVLT

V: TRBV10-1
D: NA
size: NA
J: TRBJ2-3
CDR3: ASSALRTAETGY

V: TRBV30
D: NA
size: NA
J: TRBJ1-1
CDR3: AWIRNGQRLNTEAF

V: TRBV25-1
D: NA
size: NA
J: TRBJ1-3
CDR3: ASSRMGGLTSGNTIY

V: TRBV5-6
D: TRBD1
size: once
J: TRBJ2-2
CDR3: ASTYGTAGGTGELF

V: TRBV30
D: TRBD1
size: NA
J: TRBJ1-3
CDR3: AWRPRQGAPGNTIY

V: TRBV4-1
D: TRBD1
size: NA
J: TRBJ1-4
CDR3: ASSQAGTVIATNEKLF

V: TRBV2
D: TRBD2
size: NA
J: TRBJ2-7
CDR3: ASSRSGGGSYEQY

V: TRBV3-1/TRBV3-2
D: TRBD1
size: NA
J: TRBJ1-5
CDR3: ASSRTGNNQPQH

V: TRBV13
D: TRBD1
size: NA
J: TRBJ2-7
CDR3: ASSLMGQRSYEQY

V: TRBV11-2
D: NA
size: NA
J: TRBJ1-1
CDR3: ASSLDVQVAEAF

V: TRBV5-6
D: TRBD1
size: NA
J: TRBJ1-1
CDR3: ASSLWTGPGTEAF